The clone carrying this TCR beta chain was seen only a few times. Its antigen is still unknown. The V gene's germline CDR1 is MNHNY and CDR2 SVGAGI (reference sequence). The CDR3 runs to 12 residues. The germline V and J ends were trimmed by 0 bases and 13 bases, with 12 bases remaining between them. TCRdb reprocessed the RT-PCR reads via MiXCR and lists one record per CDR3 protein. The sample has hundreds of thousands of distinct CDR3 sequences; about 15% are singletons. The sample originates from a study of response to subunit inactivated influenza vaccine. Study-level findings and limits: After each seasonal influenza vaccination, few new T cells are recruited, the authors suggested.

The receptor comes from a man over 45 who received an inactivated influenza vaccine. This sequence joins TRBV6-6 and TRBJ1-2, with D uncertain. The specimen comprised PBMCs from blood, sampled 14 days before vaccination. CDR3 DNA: TGTGCCAGCAGTTACTCGTTTGGCTACTTCACCTTC. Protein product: CASSYSFGYFTF.